Sequencing of this T cell receptor beta chain was carried out in a study of blood T cell repertoires in COVID-19. Study overall: Sites across the United States, Italy and Spain contributed samples from acute and convalescent COVID-19. The cDNA or gDNA used as material had been derived from T cells, B-cell-depleted T cells, or PBMCs.

The CDR3 spans 13 residues. V lost 4 bases, J lost 5 bases, and 11 bases lay in between. Original processing notes: From reference gene primer amplification, estimates of nucleated cell counts were derived. TCRdb's table, derived via immunoSEQ multiplex PCR, lists solely in-frame clones and lacks some. The V and J calls and clone size were taken over from that table, and D and trimming were inferred from the DNA. The table includes about 100,000 clones, roughly 85% detected once. This TCR was sampled from a woman in her 70s with acute or convalescent COVID-19. The sample taken for sequencing was peripheral blood. The chain has TRBV12-3 or TRBV12-4 and TRBJ1-1, with a weak D call TRBD1 (6 bases). The CDR3 DNA reads TGTGCCAGCAGTTCAGGGGCTCGGACTGAAGCTTTCTTT. It yields the protein CASSSGARTEAFF.